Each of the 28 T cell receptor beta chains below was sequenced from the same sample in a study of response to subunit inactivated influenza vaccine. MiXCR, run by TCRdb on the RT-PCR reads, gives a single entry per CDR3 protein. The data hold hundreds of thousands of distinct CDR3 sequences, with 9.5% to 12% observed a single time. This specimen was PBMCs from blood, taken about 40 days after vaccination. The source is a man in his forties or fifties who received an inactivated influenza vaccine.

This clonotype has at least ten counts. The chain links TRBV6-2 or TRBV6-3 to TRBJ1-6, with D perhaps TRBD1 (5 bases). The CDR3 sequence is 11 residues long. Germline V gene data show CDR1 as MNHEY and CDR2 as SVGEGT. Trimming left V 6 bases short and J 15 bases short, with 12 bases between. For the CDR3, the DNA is TGTGCCAGCAGCTCCTTCCAGGGCCTCCACTTT. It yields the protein CASSSFQGLHF.

CDR3 loop: CASSFNRDRLWDIQYF. CDR3 DNA: TGTGCCAGCAGCTTCAACCGGGACAGGCTCTGGGACATTCAGTACTTC. This sequence joins TRBV12-3 or TRBV12-4 and TRBJ2-4; TRBD1 agrees at 8 bases. The CDR3 loop spans 16 amino acids. V shed 6 bases, J shed 8 bases, and the junction held 15 bases outside the gene matches.

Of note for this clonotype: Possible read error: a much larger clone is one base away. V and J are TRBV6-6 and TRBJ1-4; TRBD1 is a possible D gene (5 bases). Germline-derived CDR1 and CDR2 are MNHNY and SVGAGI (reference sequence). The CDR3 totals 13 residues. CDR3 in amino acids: CASRGGTNEKLVF. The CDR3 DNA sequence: TGTGCCAGCCGGGGCGGGACTAATGAAAAACTGGTTTTT.

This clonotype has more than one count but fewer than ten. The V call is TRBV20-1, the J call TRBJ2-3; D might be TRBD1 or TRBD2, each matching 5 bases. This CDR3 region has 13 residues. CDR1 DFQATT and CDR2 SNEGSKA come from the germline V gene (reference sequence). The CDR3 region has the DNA TGCAGCCGCCCGGGACCAAGCACAGATACGCAGTATTTT. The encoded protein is CSRPGPSTDTQYF.

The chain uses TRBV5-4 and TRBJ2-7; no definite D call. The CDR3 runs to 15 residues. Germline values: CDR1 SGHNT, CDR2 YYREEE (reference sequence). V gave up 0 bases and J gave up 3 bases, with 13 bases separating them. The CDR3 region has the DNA TGTGCCAGCAGCTTGGCCGGACGGTCTAACTACGAGCAGTACTTC. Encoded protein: CASSLAGRSNYEQYF. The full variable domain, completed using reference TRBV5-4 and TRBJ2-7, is ETGVTQSPTHLIKTRGQQVTLRCSSQSGHNTVSWYQQALGQGPQFIFQYYREEENGRGNFPPRFSGLQFPNYSSELNVNALELDDSALYLCASSLAGRSNYEQYFGPGTRLTVT.

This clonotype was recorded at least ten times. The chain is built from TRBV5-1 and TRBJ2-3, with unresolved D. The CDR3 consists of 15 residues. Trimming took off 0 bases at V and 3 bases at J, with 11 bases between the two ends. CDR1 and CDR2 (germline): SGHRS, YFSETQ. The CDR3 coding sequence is TGCGCCAGCAGCTTGGAGGTCTGGGCTACAGATACGCAGTATTTT. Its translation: CASSLEVWATDTQYF.

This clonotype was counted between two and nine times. CDR3 protein: CASLPAAGAARGYTF. The CDR3 DNA follows: TGTGCCAGTCTACCCGCAGCAGGGGCCGCGCGGGGCTACACCTTC. J is TRBJ1-2 and V is TRBV27; D may be TRBD1 (6 bases). There are 15 residues in the CDR3. The germline V and J ends were trimmed by 9 bases and 8 bases, with 25 bases remaining between them. CDR1 and CDR2 from the germline V gene are MNHEY and SMNVEV (reference sequence).

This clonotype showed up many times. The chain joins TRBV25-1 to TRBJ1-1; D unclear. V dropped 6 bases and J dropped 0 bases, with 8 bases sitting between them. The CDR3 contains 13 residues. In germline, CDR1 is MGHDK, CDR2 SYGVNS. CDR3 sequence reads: CASSRRMNTEAFF. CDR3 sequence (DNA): TGTGCCAGCAGCAGACGCATGAACACTGAAGCTTTCTTT.

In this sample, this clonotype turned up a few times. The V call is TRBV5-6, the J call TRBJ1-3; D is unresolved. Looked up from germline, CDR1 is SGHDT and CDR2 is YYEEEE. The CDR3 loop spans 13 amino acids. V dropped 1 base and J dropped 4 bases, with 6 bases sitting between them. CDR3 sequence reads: CASSLIQGNTIYF. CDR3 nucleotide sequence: TGTGCCAGCAGCTTGATCCAGGGAAACACCATATATTTT. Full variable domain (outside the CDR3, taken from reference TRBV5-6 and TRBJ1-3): DAGVTQSPTHLIKTRGQQVTLRCSPKSGHDTVSWYQQALGQGPQFIFQYYEEEERQRGNFPDRFSGHQFPNYSSELNVNALLLGDSALYLCASSLIQGNTIYFGEGSWLTVV.

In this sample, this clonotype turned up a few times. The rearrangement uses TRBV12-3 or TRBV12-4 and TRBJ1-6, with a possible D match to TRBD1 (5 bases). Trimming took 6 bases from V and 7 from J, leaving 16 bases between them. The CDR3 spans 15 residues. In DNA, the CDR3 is TGTGCCAGCAGCCATTCCGGGACTGAAAATTCACCCCTCCACTTT. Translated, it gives CASSHSGTENSPLHF.

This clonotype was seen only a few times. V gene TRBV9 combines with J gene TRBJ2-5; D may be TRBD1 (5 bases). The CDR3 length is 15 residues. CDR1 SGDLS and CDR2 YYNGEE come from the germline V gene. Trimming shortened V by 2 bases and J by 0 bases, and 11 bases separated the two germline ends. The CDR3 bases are TGTGCCAGCAGCGTCCGAGGACACTACCAAGAGACCCAGTACTTC. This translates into CASSVRGHYQETQYF. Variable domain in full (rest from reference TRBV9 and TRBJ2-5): DSGVTQTPKHLITATGQRVTLRCSPRSGDLSVYWYQQSLDQGLQFLIQYYNGEERAKGNILERFSAQQFPDLHSELNLSSLELGDSALYFCASSVRGHYQETQYFGPGTRLLVL.

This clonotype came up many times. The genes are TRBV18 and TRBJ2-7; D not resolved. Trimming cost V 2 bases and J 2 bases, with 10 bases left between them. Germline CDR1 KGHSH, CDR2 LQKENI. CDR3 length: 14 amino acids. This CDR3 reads CASSPRTDPYEQYF. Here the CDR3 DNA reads TGTGCCAGCTCACCAAGGACGGACCCCTACGAGCAGTACTTC. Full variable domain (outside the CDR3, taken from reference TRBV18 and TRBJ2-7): NAGVMQNPRHLVRRRGQEARLRCSPMKGHSHVYWYRQLPEEGLKFMVYLQKENIIDESGMPKERFSAEFPKEGPSILRIQQVVRGDSAAYFCASSPRTDPYEQYFGPGTRLTVT.

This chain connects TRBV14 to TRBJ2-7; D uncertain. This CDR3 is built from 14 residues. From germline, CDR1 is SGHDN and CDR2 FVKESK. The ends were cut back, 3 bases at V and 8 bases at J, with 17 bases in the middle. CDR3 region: CASSHTLGLYKQYF. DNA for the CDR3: TGTGCCAGCAGCCATACCCTGGGGTTGTACAAGCAGTACTTC.

The chain's CDR3 is CASGTGDATQYF. CDR3 coding DNA: TGCGCCAGCGGAACAGGGGATGCGACCCAGTACTTC. The chain couples TRBV5-1 to TRBJ2-5, with 7 bases matching TRBD1. This CDR3 is built from 12 residues. The germline CDR1 and CDR2 sequences are SGHRS and YFSETQ. With V trimmed by 7 bases and J by 7 bases, 7 bases remained unmatched.

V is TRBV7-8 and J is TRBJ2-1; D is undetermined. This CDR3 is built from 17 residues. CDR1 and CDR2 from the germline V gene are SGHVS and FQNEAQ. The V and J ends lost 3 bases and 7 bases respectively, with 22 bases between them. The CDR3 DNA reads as TGTGCCAGCAGCTTTATACGACGTGGCATACCCCAAAATGAGCAGTTCTTC. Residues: CASSFIRRGIPQNEQFF.

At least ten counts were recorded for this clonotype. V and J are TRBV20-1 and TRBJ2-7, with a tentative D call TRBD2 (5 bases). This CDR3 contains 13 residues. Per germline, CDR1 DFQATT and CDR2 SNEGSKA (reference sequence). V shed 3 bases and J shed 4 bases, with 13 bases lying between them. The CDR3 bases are TGCAGTGCTAGTGAGGGAAATGATTACGAGCAGTACTTC. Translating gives CSASEGNDYEQYF.

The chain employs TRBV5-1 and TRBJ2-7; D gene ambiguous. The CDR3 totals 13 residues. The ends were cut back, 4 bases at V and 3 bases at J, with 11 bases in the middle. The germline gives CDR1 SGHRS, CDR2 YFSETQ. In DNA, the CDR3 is TGCGCCAGCAGCCCTTCTAGTAACTACGAGCAGTACTTC. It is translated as CASSPSSNYEQYF.

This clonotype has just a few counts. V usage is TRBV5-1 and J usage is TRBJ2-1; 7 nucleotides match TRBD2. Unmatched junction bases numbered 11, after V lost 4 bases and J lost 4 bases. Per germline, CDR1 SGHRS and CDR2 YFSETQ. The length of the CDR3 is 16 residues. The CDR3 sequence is CASSPIAASGYNEQFF. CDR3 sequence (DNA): TGCGCCAGCAGCCCCATTGCGGCTAGCGGTTACAATGAGCAGTTCTTC.

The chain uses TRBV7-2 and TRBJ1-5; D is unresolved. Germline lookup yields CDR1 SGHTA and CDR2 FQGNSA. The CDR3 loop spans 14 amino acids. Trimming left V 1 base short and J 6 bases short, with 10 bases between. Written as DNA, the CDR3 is TGTGCCAGCAGCTTAGGGGGATTGTCTCAGCCCCAGCATTTT. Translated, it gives CASSLGGLSQPQHF.

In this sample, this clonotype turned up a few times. The CDR3 DNA reads TGCAGTGCGCTCTGGCGCCTCTCCTCCTACAATGAGCAGTTCTTC. Protein product: CSALWRLSSYNEQFF. This chain connects TRBV20-1 to TRBJ2-1; D is undetermined. The germline V gene has CDR1 DFQATT and CDR2 SNEGSKA (reference sequence). The ends were cut back, 6 bases at V and 0 bases at J, with 15 bases in the middle. This CDR3 is built from 15 residues.

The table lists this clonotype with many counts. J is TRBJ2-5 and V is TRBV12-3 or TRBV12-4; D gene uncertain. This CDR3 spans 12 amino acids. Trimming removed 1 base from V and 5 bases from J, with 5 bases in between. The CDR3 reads CASSLVAETQYF. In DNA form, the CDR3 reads TGTGCCAGCAGTTTAGTGGCGGAGACCCAGTACTTC.

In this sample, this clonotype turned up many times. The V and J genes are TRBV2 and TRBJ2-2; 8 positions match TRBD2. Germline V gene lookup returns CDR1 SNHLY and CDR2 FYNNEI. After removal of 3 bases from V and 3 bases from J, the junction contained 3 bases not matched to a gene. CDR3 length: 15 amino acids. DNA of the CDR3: TGTGCCAGCAGTGAGGTAGCGGGGTACACCGGGGAGCTGTTTTTT. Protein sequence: CASSEVAGYTGELFF. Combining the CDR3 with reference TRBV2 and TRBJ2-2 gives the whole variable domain EPEVTQTPSHQVTQMGQEVILRCVPISNHLYFYWYRQILGQKVEFLVSFYNNEISEKSEIFDDQFSVERPDGSNFTLKIRSTKLEDSAMYFCASSEVAGYTGELFFGEGSRLTVL.

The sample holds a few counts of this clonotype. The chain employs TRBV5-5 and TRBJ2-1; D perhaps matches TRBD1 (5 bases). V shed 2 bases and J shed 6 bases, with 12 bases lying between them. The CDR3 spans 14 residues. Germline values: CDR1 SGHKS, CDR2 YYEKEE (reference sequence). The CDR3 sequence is CASSLRERGNEQFF. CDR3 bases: TGTGCCAGCAGCTTAAGGGAAAGGGGCAATGAGCAGTTCTTC.

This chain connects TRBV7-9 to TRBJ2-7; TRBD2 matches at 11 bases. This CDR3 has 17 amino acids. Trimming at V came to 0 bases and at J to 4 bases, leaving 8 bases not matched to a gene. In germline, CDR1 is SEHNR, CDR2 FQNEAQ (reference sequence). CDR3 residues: CASSLATGTSGKYEQYF. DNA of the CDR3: TGTGCCAGCAGCTTAGCAACCGGGACTAGCGGAAAATACGAGCAGTACTTC.

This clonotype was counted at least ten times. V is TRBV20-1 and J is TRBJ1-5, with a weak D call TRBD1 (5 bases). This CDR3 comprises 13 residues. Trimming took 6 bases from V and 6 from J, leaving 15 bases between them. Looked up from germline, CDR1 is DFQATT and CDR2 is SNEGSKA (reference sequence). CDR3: CSAPRRQGQPQHF. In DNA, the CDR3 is TGCAGTGCACCCCGGCGGCAGGGTCAGCCCCAGCATTTT.

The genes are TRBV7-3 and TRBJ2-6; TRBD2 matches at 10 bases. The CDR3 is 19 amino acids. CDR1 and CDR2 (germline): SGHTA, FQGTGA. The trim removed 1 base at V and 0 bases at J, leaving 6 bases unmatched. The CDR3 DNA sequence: TGTGCCAGCAGCTTAATCTGGACTAGCGGAGCCTCTGGGGCCAACGTCCTGACTTTC. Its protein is CASSLIWTSGASGANVLTF.

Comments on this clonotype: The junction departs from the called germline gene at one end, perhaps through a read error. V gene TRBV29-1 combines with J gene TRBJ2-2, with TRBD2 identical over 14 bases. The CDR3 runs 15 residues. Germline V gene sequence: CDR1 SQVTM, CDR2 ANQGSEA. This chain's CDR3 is CRVAGTSGSTGELFF. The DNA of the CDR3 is TGCCGCGTCGCGGGGACTAGCGGGAGCACCGGGGAGCTGTTTTTT.

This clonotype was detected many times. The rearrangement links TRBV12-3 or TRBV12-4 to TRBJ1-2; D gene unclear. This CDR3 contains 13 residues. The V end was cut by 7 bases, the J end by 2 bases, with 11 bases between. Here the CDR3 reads CASTALRNYGYTF. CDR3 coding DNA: TGTGCCAGCACCGCCCTCAGGAACTATGGCTACACCTTC.